The 12 T cell receptor beta chains presented below share a single source sample, sequenced in a study of T cell repertoires in cytomegalovirus infection (dated by TCRdb to the late 2010s). The listed sequencing device is Illumina HiSeq 1500. TCRdb reprocessing: public reads trimmed at Q25 with fastp, clones called with MiXCR, in-frame beta chains kept. Entries that share a CDR3 protein sequence are merged under the most common genes and DNA. The sample profile shows about 680,000 distinct CDR3 sequences; 20% to 25% of them were found once. The top ten clonotypes cover around 8% of the sample. Sequencing input: CD8+ T cells from PBMCs. The receptors stem from a human donor in good health (CMV status not recorded). Some clones in this sample may be carry-over from other donors' samples.

This clonotype was found a few times. V gene TRBV5-5 combines with J gene TRBJ2-7, with 8 nucleotides matching TRBD2. The germline gives CDR1 SGHKS, CDR2 YYEKEE (reference sequence). V gave up 0 bases and J gave up 0 bases; unmatched junction bases: 5. The CDR3 has 16 residues. The CDR3 DNA sequence: TGTGCCAGCAGCTTGGAGGGCGGGGGGTACTCCTACGAGCAGTACGTC. It encodes CASSLEGGGYSYEQYV.

This clonotype was observed a handful of times. V gene TRBV6-5 combines with J gene TRBJ1-1; TRBD1 is a possible D gene (5 bases). The germline V and J ends were trimmed by 2 bases and 7 bases, with 11 bases remaining between them. The V gene's germline CDR1 is MNHEY and CDR2 SVGAGI. The CDR3 has 13 residues. CDR3: CASSYGLGDEAFF. For the CDR3, the DNA is TGTGCCAGCAGTTACGGGTTAGGGGATGAAGCTTTCTTT.

Note on this clonotype: A much larger clone lies one base from this, so it may be a read error. The rearrangement uses TRBV7-2 and TRBJ1-5; D call uncertain. The CDR3 has 14 amino acids. Germline assignment: CDR1 SGHTA and CDR2 FQGNSA. This CDR3 reads CANSPSSQNQPQHF. In DNA form, the CDR3 reads TGTGCCAACAGCCCTTCAAGCCAGAATCAGCCCCAGCATTTT.

At least ten counts were recorded for this clonotype. V gene TRBV7-9 combines with J gene TRBJ1-1; 11 bases fit TRBD1. Germline V CDR1 and CDR2: SEHNR, FQNEAQ (reference sequence). This CDR3 is built from 15 residues. V lost 5 bases, J lost 4 bases, and 6 bases stayed unmatched. The CDR3 DNA sequence: TGTGCCAGCAGCCCTCCGGGGACAGGGGGCACTGAAGCTTTCTTT. Translating gives CASSPPGTGGTEAFF.

There are many counts of this clonotype. The chain links TRBV4-3 to TRBJ2-1; tentatively, D is TRBD1 (5 bases). The CDR3 has 17 amino acids. Germline CDR1 and CDR2: LGHNA and YSLEER. V shed 3 bases and J shed 7 bases, with 22 bases lying between them. The CDR3 sequence: CASSQRFQPTAVNEQFF. The CDR3 nucleotides read TGCGCCAGCAGCCAGAGATTCCAGCCGACAGCTGTGAATGAGCAGTTCTTC.

Concerning this clonotype: Germline is not matched at one junction end, which may reflect a read error. This chain uses TRBV7-2 with TRBJ2-1; D is perhaps TRBD2 (5 bases). This CDR3 is 16 amino acids long. The germline V gene encodes CDR1 SGHTA and CDR2 FQGNSA. CDR3 protein: CASRLGEVGSHNEQFF. For the CDR3, the DNA is TGTGCCAGCAGACTGGGAGAGGTCGGCTCCCACAATGAGCAGTTCTTC.

This clonotype came up a few times. At one end, the junction sequence differs from germline, possibly due to a read error. The chain joins TRBV2 to TRBJ2-1; 7 positions agree with TRBD1. CDR1 is SNHLY and CDR2 is FYNNEI in the germline V gene. This CDR3 region has 14 residues. The CDR3 bases are TGTGCCAGCAGGGAAGAGACAGGGTACAATGAGCAGTTCTTC. As protein: CASREETGYNEQFF. Filled out from reference TRBV2 and TRBJ2-1, the complete variable domain reads EPEVTQTPSHQVTQMGQEVILRCVPISNHLYFYWYRQILGQKVEFLVSFYNNEISEKSEIFDDQFSVERPDGSNFTLKIRSTKLEDSAMYFCASREETGYNEQFFGPGTRLTVL.

The rearrangement links TRBV12-3 or TRBV12-4 to TRBJ1-1; TRBD1 might be the D (5 bases). The CDR3 contains 13 residues. Trimming cost V 5 bases and J 5 bases, with 12 bases left between them. The DNA of the CDR3 is TGTGCCAGCAGTAAGGGGACGGTTACTGAAGCTTTCTTT. Encoded protein: CASSKGTVTEAFF.

The J gene is TRBJ2-2, the V gene TRBV12-3 or TRBV12-4; D gene unclear. The ends were cut back, 4 bases at V and 1 base at J, with 10 bases in the middle. The CDR3 contains 15 residues. The CDR3 bases are TGTGCCAGCAGTTCTCGGACGGTGAACACCGGGGAGCTGTTTTTT. Amino acid sequence: CASSSRTVNTGELFF.

In this sample, this clonotype turned up many times. This chain joins TRBV7-2 and TRBJ1-1; D ambiguous. V was cut by 5 bases and J by 7 bases, with 5 bases left in between. Germline values: CDR1 SGHTA, CDR2 FQGNSA. The CDR3 length is 10 residues. In DNA, the CDR3 is TGTGCCAGCAGCGGGTATGAAGCTTTCTTT. Amino acids: CASSGYEAFF.

This clonotype was counted many times. The DNA of the CDR3 is TGTGCCAGCAGCTTAGTGGCAGGGCACAACGAGCAGTACTTC. Amino acids: CASSLVAGHNEQYF. The chain links TRBV7-9 to TRBJ2-7; D is perhaps TRBD1 (5 bases). Trimming left V 1 base short and J 5 bases short, with 12 bases between. The CDR3 has 14 amino acids. The germline CDR1 and CDR2 sequences are SEHNR and FQNEAQ (reference sequence). Together with reference TRBV7-9 and TRBJ2-7, the CDR3 gives the full variable domain: DTGVSQNPRHKITKRGQNVTFRCDPISEHNRLYWYRQTLGQGPEFLTYFQNEAQLEKSRLLSDRFSAERPKGSFSTLEIQRTEQGDSAMYLCASSLVAGHNEQYFGPGTRLTVT.

The CDR3 spells CASSSRQGASTEAFF. The CDR3, as DNA: TGTGCCAGCAGCTCACGACAGGGGGCGAGCACTGAAGCTTTCTTT. The chain links TRBV7-9 to TRBJ1-1; 10 bases line up with TRBD1. Germline CDR1 reads SEHNR; CDR2 reads FQNEAQ (reference sequence). J lost 4 bases, V lost 4 bases, and 6 bases had no gene match. This CDR3 has 15 residues.